What follows is one TCR beta chain and its context. The sample is drawn from a study of blood T cell repertoires in COVID-19. As for the study in general: PBMCs, B-cell-depleted T cells, or T cells provided the cDNA or gDNA that made up the material.

TCRdb's table, derived via immunoSEQ multiplex PCR, lists solely in-frame clones and lacks some. The data contain approximately 150,000 clones, 75% to 90% of them singletons. J gave up 3 bases and V 5 bases, and 9 bases lay outside the gene matches. The V gene's germline CDR1 is SGHTA and CDR2 FQGNSA. The CDR3 consists of 15 residues. The genes are TRBV7-2 and TRBJ1-2; 7 nucleotides align to TRBD1. Sequences were obtained from peripheral blood. The TCR originated in a woman aged 55-70 years with active or convalescent COVID-19. This chain's CDR3 is CASSPDRTGHYGYTF. For the CDR3, the DNA is TGTGCCAGCAGCCCCGACAGGACAGGACACTATGGCTACACCTTC.